What follows is one T cell receptor beta chain and its context. TCRdb's copy holds only in-frame clones and misses some; the assay was immunoSEQ multiplex PCR. The sample shows a few hundred thousand clones, 85% to 90% of them seen only once. The record originates from a study of blood T cell repertoires in COVID-19. Study background: In each case, the material was cDNA or gDNA derived from T cells, B-cell-depleted T cells, or PBMCs.

The clonotype comes from a man aged 30 to 39 who had recovered from COVID-19. The sample was PBMCs or T cells enriched from blood (not recorded which).

CDR3 nucleotides: TGTGCCAGCTCACCACCGGCGGTCAGGGTAGGAAACACCATATATTTT. Its protein is CASSPPAVRVGNTIYF. The chain couples TRBV18 to TRBJ1-3, with TRBD1 as a possible D gene (5 bases). Per the germline V gene, CDR1 is KGHSH and CDR2 is LQKENI. The CDR3 consists of 16 residues. Trimming stripped 0 bases from V and 4 bases from J, with 13 bases between.